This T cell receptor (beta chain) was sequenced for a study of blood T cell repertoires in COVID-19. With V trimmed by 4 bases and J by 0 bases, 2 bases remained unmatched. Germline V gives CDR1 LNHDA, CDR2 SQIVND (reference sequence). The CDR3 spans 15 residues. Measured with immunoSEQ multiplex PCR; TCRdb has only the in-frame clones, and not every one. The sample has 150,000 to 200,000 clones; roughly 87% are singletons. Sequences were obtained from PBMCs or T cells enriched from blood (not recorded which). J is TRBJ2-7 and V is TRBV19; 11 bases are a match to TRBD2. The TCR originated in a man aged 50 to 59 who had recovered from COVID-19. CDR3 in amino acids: CASSTGTSGSYEQYF. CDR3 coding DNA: TGTGCCAGTAGTACCGGGACTAGCGGCTCCTACGAGCAGTACTTC.